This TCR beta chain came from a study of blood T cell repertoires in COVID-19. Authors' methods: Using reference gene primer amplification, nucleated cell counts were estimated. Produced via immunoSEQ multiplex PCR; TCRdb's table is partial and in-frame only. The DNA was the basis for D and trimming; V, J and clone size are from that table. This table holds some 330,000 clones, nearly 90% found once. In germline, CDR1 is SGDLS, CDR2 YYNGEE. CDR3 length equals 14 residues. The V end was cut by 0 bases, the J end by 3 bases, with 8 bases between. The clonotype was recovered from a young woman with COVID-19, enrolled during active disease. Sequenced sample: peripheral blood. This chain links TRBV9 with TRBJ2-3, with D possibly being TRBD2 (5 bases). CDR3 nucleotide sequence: TGTGCCAGCAGCGTAGGTGGGAGAACAGATACGCAGTATTTT. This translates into CASSVGGRTDTQYF. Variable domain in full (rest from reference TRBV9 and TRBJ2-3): DSGVTQTPKHLITATGQRVTLRCSPRSGDLSVYWYQQSLDQGLQFLIQYYNGEERAKGNILERFSAQQFPDLHSELNLSSLELGDSALYFCASSVGGRTDTQYFGPGTRLTVL.